The 29 T cell receptor beta chains listed next were all sequenced from one sample in a study of CD8+ T cells in alopecia areata. Extracted from the samples, RNA was reverse transcribed into cDNA to serve as the sequencing template. Assay: immunoSEQ multiplex PCR; the TCRdb copy retains only in-frame clones and omits some. This table holds fewer than 150,000 clones, roughly 82% found once. Indicated treatment: oral pan-JAK inhibitor, 5-10 mg twice daily. This sample comprised CD8+ T cells sorted from blood, obtained at week 4, from a patient treated with tofacitinib. These receptors were obtained from a human donor with alopecia areata.

V and J are TRBV9 and TRBJ2-1, with D uncertain. The CDR3 runs to 12 residues. CDR1 and CDR2 from the germline V gene are SGDLS and YYNGEE. V was cut by 4 bases and J by 5 bases, with 7 bases left in between. This CDR3 is CASSIRDNEQFF. Written as DNA, the CDR3 is TGTGCCAGCAGCATTAGGGACAATGAGCAGTTCTTC.

The V and J genes are TRBV5-6 and TRBJ2-7; D unresolved. The germline V gene has CDR1 SGHDT and CDR2 YYEEEE. The CDR3 sequence is 14 residues long. The ends were cut back, 1 base at V and 2 bases at J, with 10 bases in the middle. The CDR3 DNA is TGTGCCAGCAGCTTGTCTGCAGGCACCTACGAGCAGTACTTC. Amino acids: CASSLSAGTYEQYF. The full variable domain, its missing parts supplied by reference TRBV5-6 and TRBJ2-7, is DAGVTQSPTHLIKTRGQQVTLRCSPKSGHDTVSWYQQALGQGPQFIFQYYEEEERQRGNFPDRFSGHQFPNYSSELNVNALLLGDSALYLCASSLSAGTYEQYFGPGTRLTVT.

J is TRBJ1-1 and V is TRBV7-9; D is undetermined. This CDR3 spans 16 amino acids. With 5 bases removed from V and 8 bases from J, the gap between germline ends came to 24 bases. The germline gives CDR1 SEHNR, CDR2 FQNEAQ (reference sequence). CDR3 bases: TGTGCCAGCAGCCTATACCGATGGAGCGGAGAGTACGAAGCTTTCTTT. It specifies CASSLYRWSGEYEAFF.

This chain links TRBV6-6 with TRBJ2-1; TRBD1 matches 9 bases. There are 15 residues in the CDR3. V lost 0 bases and J lost 9; bases outside the gene matches: 6. Germline V gives CDR1 MNHNY, CDR2 SVGAGI (reference sequence). In DNA, the CDR3 is TGTGCCAGCAGTTACTCGTGGACAGGGGTGGTTGAGCAGTTCTTC. It specifies CASSYSWTGVVEQFF.

The chain recombines TRBV11-2 with TRBJ1-1; D not certain. The CDR3 spans 13 residues. V was pared by 1 base and J by 1 base, with 4 bases between. Germline V CDR1 and CDR2: SGHAT, FQNNGV. As DNA, the CDR3 is TGTGCCAGCAGCTTAGGAGGGAACACTGAAGCTTTCTTT. Its translation: CASSLGGNTEAFF.

The CDR3 loop reads CASSSSGSETQYF. CDR3 nucleotide sequence: TGTGCCAGCAGTTCCTCCGGGTCGGAGACCCAGTACTTC. The chain employs TRBV28 and TRBJ2-5; no firm D call. Trimming removed 4 bases at V and 5 bases at J, with 11 bases between. Germline CDR1 reads MDHEN; CDR2 reads SYDVKM. The CDR3 extends over 13 amino acids.

CDR3 coding DNA: TGTGCCAGCAGCCTAGGGACGTCGCGGTACACTGAAGCTTTCTTT. Translating gives CASSLGTSRYTEAFF. The chain combines TRBV27 with TRBJ1-1; the D gene is possibly TRBD1 (5 bases). Germline V gives CDR1 MNHEY, CDR2 SMNVEV (reference sequence). This CDR3 has 15 residues. V shed 6 bases and J shed 3 bases, with 17 bases lying between them.

This clone was seen just once. The chain recombines TRBV18 with TRBJ2-7; 9 bases match TRBD2. CDR1 and CDR2 (germline): KGHSH, LQKENI. The V gene end was trimmed by 2 bases and the J gene end by 2 bases; junction bases not matched to a gene: 22. The length of the CDR3 is 21 residues. The CDR3 loop reads CASSPRLAGWSSILLAYEQYF. CDR3 nucleotide sequence: TGTGCCAGCTCACCAAGGCTAGCGGGGTGGAGTTCGATCCTTTTGGCCTACGAGCAGTACTTC.

The rearrangement joins TRBV6-5 to TRBJ1-1, with D perhaps TRBD1 (5 bases). V lost 4 bases to trimming and J lost 4 bases, with 13 bases between them. The length of the CDR3 is 14 residues. Germline assignment: CDR1 MNHEY and CDR2 SVGAGI. CDR3 coding DNA: TGTGCCAGCAGTTTTACAGGATCAGGCACTGAAGCTTTCTTT. It specifies CASSFTGSGTEAFF.

The chain uses TRBV4-3 and TRBJ2-3, with D uncertain. The V end was cut by 0 bases, the J end by 4 bases, with 5 bases between. Germline V gives CDR1 LGHNA, CDR2 YSLEER. The CDR3 has 13 residues. Written as DNA, the CDR3 is TGCGCCAGCAGCCAAGATCTGGCAGATACGCAGTATTTT. The encoded protein is CASSQDLADTQYF.

Here the CDR3 DNA reads TGTGCCAGTAGCGCGGGCCCCTACGAGCAGTACTTC. It yields the protein CASSAGPYEQYF. The J gene is TRBJ2-7, the V gene TRBV19, with D perhaps TRBD2 (5 bases). The CDR3 spans 12 residues. Trimming cost V 6 bases and J 2 bases, with 8 bases left between them. Germline lookup yields CDR1 LNHDA and CDR2 SQIVND (reference sequence).

This clone was seen only once. The genes are TRBV7-2 and TRBJ2-7; 9 bases map to TRBD1. V shed 5 bases, J shed 3 bases, and the junction held 8 bases outside the gene matches. The CDR3 runs to 15 residues. Per the germline V gene, CDR1 is SGHTA and CDR2 is FQGNSA. For the CDR3, the DNA is TGTGCCAGCAGCCCCCCGGGACAGGGATACTACGAGCAGTACTTC. Translating it yields CASSPPGQGYYEQYF.

This sequence joins TRBV7-9 and TRBJ1-2, with no clear D. V was clipped by 1 base and J by 2 bases, with 8 bases between them. CDR1 and CDR2 from the germline V gene are SEHNR and FQNEAQ (reference sequence). The CDR3 has 14 amino acids. The CDR3 loop is CASSLVGMNYGYTF. CDR3 bases: TGTGCCAGCAGCTTAGTCGGGATGAACTATGGCTACACCTTC.

There are a few counts of this clone. The chain has TRBV6-5 and TRBJ2-7; D could derive from TRBD1 or TRBD2 (5 bases each). Germline V gene sequence: CDR1 MNHEY, CDR2 SVGAGI. Trimming left V 6 bases short and J 5 bases short, with 17 bases between. The CDR3 spans 14 residues. CDR3 sequence: CASSSGRFPDEQYF. CDR3 nucleotide sequence: TGTGCCAGCAGCTCGGGACGGTTCCCCGACGAGCAGTACTTC.

This clone has just a few counts. The chain couples TRBV5-1 to TRBJ2-5, with D maybe TRBD2 (6 bases). V lost 3 bases to trimming and J lost 0 bases, with 15 bases between them. The germline V gene encodes CDR1 SGHRS and CDR2 YFSETQ. The CDR3 is made up of 16 amino acids. The CDR3 reads CASSYRDSEYQETQYF. The CDR3 region has the DNA TGCGCCAGCAGCTACCGGGACTCCGAGTACCAAGAGACCCAGTACTTC.

The chain has TRBV29-1 and TRBJ2-5, with D unclear. V lost 0 bases, J lost 4 bases, and 15 bases lay in between. CDR3 length: 15 amino acids. The germline gives CDR1 SQVTM, CDR2 ANQGSEA. The CDR3 sequence: CSVEEPRRYRETQYF. In DNA, the CDR3 is TGCAGCGTTGAAGAGCCTAGACGGTACCGAGAGACCCAGTACTTC.

The chain is built from TRBV29-1 and TRBJ1-2; the D gene is possibly TRBD1 (5 bases). This CDR3 comprises 13 residues. The germline V gene has CDR1 SQVTM and CDR2 ANQGSEA. Trimming stripped 7 bases from V and 8 bases from J, with 20 bases between. The chain's CDR3 is CSARGGTFVGYTF. CDR3 nucleotides: TGCAGCGCCCGCGGAGGGACCTTTGTCGGCTACACCTTC.

A single count supports this clone. DNA for the CDR3: TGTGCCTGGAGCCCCATGACAGGGGATTCGGAGCCCCAGCATTTT. Amino acids: CAWSPMTGDSEPQHF. V usage is TRBV30 and J usage is TRBJ1-5; TRBD1 matches at 8 bases. The CDR3 is 15 residues long. The germline V gene has CDR1 GTSNPN and CDR2 SVGIG (reference sequence). J gave up 8 bases and V 3 bases, and 12 bases lay outside the gene matches.

The rearrangement links TRBV7-9 to TRBJ2-3; 8 bases align to TRBD2. Germline V gives CDR1 SEHNR, CDR2 FQNEAQ (reference sequence). The CDR3 spans 17 residues. Trimming cost V 5 bases and J 1 base; bases outside gene matches: 11. The CDR3 nucleotides are TGTGCCAGCAGCCCGCCCGCGGCGGGGGGCCGCACAGATACGCAGTATTTT. This sequence encodes CASSPPAAGGRTDTQYF.

The gene calls are TRBV7-2 and TRBJ2-1, with D possibly being TRBD1 (6 bases). The CDR3 length is 16 residues. V shed 4 bases and J shed 5 bases, with 18 bases lying between them. Germline assignment: CDR1 SGHTA and CDR2 FQGNSA. The CDR3 protein is CASSYLGGATHNEQFF. The CDR3 DNA follows: TGTGCCAGCAGCTACCTTGGGGGCGCGACCCACAATGAGCAGTTCTTC.

The chain couples TRBV25-1 to TRBJ2-1, with D unresolved. Deletions cut 3 bases from V and 0 bases from J, with 6 bases between. Germline-derived CDR1 and CDR2 are MGHDK and SYGVNS. The CDR3 spans 14 residues. CDR3 amino acids: CASSDGDSYNEQFF. Here the CDR3 DNA reads TGTGCCAGCAGTGATGGGGACTCCTACAATGAGCAGTTCTTC.

This chain joins TRBV27 and TRBJ2-7, with 7 bases that match TRBD2. Germline CDR1 MNHEY, CDR2 SMNVEV (reference sequence). CDR3 length equals 17 residues. Trimming removed 2 bases from V and 0 bases from J; junction bases left unmatched: 10. CDR3 nucleotide sequence: TGTGCCAGCAGTTTAGTAGGTAGGGGACTAATCTCCTACGAGCAGTACTTC. It codes for CASSLVGRGLISYEQYF.

In this sample, this clone turned up a few times. The chain couples TRBV10-3 to TRBJ2-7; 7 positions agree with TRBD1. The V and J ends lost 0 bases and 2 bases, in that order; junction bases with no gene match: 1. The CDR3 covers 14 residues. Looked up from germline, CDR1 is ENHRY and CDR2 is SYGVKD. CDR3 amino acids: CAISESDRAYEQYF. The CDR3 DNA reads TGTGCCATCAGTGAGTCCGACAGGGCCTACGAGCAGTACTTC.

The chain links TRBV5-6 to TRBJ2-7; 8 nucleotides align to TRBD1. This CDR3 has 16 amino acids. Germline V gives CDR1 SGHDT, CDR2 YYEEEE. V was pared by 4 bases and J by 7 bases, with 16 bases of the junction left unmatched. The DNA of the CDR3 is TGTGCCAGCAGCCCTTCGACAGGGGTAGGTTTCTGGGAGCAGTACTTC. As protein: CASSPSTGVGFWEQYF.

V is TRBV2 and J is TRBJ2-7; 7 bases match TRBD2. The germline V gene encodes CDR1 SNHLY and CDR2 FYNNEI. The CDR3 contains 12 residues. J gave up 6 bases and V 5 bases, and 4 bases lay outside the gene matches. The CDR3 DNA is TGTGCCAGCAGTCATACTAGCGTCGAGCAGTACTTC. It yields the protein CASSHTSVEQYF.

The chain has TRBV10-2 and TRBJ1-2; no clear D gene. Germline values: CDR1 WSHSY, CDR2 SAAADI. CDR3 length: 15 residues. The V end lost 2 bases, the J end lost 2 bases, and 12 bases lay between the germline ends. Written as DNA, the CDR3 is TGCGCCAGCAGTGAGATCCAGGAAGTCAACTATGGCTACACCTTC. Encoded protein: CASSEIQEVNYGYTF.

The V call is TRBV6-6, the J call TRBJ2-1; D not certain. The CDR3 is 15 amino acids. Germline CDR1 MNHNY, CDR2 SVGAGI (reference sequence). Between the trimmed V and J ends, which lost 2 bases and 5 bases, there was a span of 13 bases. The CDR3 DNA reads as TGTGCCAGCAGTTACGCCCCTGGACGGAACAATGAGCAGTTCTTC. Its protein product is CASSYAPGRNNEQFF.

The V and J genes are TRBV29-1 and TRBJ1-1, with 12 bases that match TRBD1. Looked up from germline, CDR1 is SQVTM and CDR2 is ANQGSEA. The junction had 0 bases not matched to a gene; V was cut back by 3 bases and J by 4 bases. This CDR3 has 13 residues. This CDR3 is CSVEGQGATEAFF. In DNA form, the CDR3 reads TGCAGCGTTGAGGGACAGGGGGCCACTGAAGCTTTCTTT.

This clone was seen just once. The V call is TRBV27, the J call TRBJ1-1; no reliable D call. This CDR3 region has 13 residues. Germline V gene data show CDR1 as MNHEY and CDR2 as SMNVEV (reference sequence). V was clipped by 3 bases and J by 2 bases, with 7 bases between them. CDR3 amino acids: CASSFSSNTEAFF. Here the CDR3 DNA reads TGTGCCAGCAGTTTTAGCAGCAACACTGAAGCTTTCTTT.